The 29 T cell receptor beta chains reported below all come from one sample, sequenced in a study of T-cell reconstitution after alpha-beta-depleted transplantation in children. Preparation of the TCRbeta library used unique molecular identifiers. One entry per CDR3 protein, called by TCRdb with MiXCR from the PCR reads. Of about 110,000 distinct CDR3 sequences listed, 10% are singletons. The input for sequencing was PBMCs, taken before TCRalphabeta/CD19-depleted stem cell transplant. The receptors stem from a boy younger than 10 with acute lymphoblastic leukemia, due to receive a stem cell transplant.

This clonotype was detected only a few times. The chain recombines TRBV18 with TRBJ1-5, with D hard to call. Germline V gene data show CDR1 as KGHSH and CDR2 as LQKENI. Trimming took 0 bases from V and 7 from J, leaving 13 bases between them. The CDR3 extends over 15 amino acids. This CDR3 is CASSPPGGDRQPQHF. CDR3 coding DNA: TGTGCCAGCTCACCACCGGGCGGGGATAGGCAGCCCCAGCATTTT.

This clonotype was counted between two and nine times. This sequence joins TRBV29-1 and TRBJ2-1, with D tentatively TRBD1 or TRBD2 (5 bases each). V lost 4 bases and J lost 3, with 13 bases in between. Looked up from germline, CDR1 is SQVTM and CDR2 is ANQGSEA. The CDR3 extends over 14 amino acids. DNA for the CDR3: TGCAGCGTTGCTCTCCGGGACGGCTACAATGAGCAGTTCTTC. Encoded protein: CSVALRDGYNEQFF.

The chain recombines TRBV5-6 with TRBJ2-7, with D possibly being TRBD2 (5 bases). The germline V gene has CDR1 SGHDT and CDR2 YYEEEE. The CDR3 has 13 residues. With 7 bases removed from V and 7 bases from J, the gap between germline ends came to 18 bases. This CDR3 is CASGRGPVGEQYF. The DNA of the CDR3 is TGTGCCAGCGGCCGCGGGCCGGTCGGGGAGCAGTACTTC.

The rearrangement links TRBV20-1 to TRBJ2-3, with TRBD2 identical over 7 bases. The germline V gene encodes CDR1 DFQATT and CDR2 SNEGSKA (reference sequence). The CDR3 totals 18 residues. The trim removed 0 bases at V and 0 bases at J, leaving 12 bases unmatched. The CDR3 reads CSARDSLPFSGSTDTQYF. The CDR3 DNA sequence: TGCAGTGCTAGAGACTCCCTGCCTTTTAGCGGGAGCACAGATACGCAGTATTTT.

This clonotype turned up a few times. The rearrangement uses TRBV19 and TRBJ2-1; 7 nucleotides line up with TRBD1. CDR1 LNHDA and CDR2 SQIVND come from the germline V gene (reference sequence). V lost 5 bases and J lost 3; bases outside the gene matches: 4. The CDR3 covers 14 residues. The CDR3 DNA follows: TGTGCCAGTAGTGGAAGGGGGCACTACAATGAGCAGTTCTTC. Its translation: CASSGRGHYNEQFF.

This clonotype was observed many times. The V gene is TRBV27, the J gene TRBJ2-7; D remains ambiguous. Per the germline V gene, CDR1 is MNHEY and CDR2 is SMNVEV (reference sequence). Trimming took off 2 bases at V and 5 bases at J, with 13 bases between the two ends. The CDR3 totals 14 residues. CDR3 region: CASSLGRLVDEQYF. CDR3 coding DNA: TGTGCCAGCAGTTTAGGCAGGTTGGTCGACGAGCAGTACTTC.

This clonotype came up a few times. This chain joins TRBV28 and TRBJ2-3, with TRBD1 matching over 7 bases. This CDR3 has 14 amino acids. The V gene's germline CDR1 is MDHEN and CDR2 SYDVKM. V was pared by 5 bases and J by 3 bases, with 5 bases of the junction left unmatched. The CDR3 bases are TGTGCCAGCAGTACAGGGGAGTTAACAGATACGCAGTATTTT. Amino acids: CASSTGELTDTQYF. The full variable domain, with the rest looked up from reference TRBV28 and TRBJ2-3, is DVKVTQSSRYLVKRTGEKVFLECVQDMDHENMFWYRQDPGLGLRLIYFSYDVKMKEKGDIPEGYSVSREKKERFSLILESASTNQTSMYLCASSTGELTDTQYFGPGTRLTVL.

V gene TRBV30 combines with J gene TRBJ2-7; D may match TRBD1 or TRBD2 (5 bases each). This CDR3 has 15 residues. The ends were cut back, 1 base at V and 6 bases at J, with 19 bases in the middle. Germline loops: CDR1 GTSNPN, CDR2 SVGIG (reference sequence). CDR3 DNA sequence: TGTGCCTGGAGTGAGGGGACCCCGGGGCTTTTCGAGCAGTACTTC. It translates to CAWSEGTPGLFEQYF.

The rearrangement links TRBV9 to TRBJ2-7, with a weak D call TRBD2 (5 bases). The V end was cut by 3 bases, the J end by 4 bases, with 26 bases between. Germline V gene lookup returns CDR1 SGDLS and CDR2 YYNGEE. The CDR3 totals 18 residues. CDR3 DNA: TGTGCCAGCAGCGGTGGGTCGAGCGGTAGCGAGAGCGCTTACGAGCAGTACTTC. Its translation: CASSGGSSGSESAYEQYF. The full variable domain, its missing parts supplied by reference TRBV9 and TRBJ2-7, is DSGVTQTPKHLITATGQRVTLRCSPRSGDLSVYWYQQSLDQGLQFLIQYYNGEERAKGNILERFSAQQFPDLHSELNLSSLELGDSALYFCASSGGSSGSESAYEQYFGPGTRLTVT.

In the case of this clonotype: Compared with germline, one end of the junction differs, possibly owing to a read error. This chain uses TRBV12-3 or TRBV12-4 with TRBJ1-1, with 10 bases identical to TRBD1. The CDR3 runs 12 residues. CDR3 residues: CSSSLDRGEAFF. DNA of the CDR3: TGTTCCAGCAGTTTGGACAGGGGGGAAGCTTTCTTT.

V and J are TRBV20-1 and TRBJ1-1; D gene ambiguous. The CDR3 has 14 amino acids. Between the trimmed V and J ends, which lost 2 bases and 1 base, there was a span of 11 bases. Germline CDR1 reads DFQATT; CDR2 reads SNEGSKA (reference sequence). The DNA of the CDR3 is TGCAGTGCTAGAAGGCGGACGGGGAACACTGAAGCTTTCTTT. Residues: CSARRRTGNTEAFF.

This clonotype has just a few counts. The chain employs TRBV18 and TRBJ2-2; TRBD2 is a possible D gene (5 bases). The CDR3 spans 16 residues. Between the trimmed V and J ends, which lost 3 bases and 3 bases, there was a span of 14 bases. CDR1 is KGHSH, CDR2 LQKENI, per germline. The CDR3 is CASSPIPGTDTGELFF. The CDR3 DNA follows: TGTGCCAGCTCACCGATTCCGGGAACAGACACCGGGGAGCTGTTTTTT.

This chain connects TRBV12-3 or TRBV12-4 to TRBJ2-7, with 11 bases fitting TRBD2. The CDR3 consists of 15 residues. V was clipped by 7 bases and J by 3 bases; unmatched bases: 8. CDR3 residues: CASTLLAGGIYEQYF. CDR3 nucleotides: TGTGCCAGCACCCTTCTAGCGGGAGGAATCTACGAGCAGTACTTC.

This chain's CDR3 is CSARDIASGPSYNEQFF. The CDR3 coding sequence is TGCAGTGCTAGAGATATAGCTAGCGGACCCTCCTACAATGAGCAGTTCTTC. This chain uses TRBV20-1 with TRBJ2-1; 7 bases are a match to TRBD2. Germline values: CDR1 DFQATT, CDR2 SNEGSKA (reference sequence). The CDR3 has 17 residues. The V segment lost 0 bases and the J segment 0 bases; nucleotides outside the gene matches: 8.

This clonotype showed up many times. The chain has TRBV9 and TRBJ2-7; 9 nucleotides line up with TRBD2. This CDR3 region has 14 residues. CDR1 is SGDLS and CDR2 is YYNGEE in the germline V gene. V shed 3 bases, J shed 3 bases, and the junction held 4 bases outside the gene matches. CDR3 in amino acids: CASSAFSGSYEQYF. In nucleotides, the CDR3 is TGTGCCAGCAGCGCATTTAGCGGGAGCTACGAGCAGTACTTC.

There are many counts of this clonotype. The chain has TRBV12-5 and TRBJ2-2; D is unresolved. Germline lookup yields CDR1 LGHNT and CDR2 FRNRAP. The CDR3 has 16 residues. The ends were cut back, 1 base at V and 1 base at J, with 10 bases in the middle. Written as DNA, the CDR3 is TGTGCTAGTGGTTTGGAGAAACCTATGAACACCGGGGAGCTGTTTTTT. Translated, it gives CASGLEKPMNTGELFF.

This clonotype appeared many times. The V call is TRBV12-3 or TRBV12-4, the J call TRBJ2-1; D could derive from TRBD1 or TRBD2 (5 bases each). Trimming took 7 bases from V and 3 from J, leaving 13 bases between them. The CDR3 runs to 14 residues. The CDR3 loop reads CASTSGAVYNEQFF. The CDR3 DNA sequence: TGTGCCAGCACATCCGGGGCGGTCTACAATGAGCAGTTCTTC.

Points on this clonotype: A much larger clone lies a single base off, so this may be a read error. The CDR3 coding sequence is TGTGTCAGCAGCTTACGGGGGTTGCCAGATACGCAGTATTTT. Its translation: CVSSLRGLPDTQYF. The rearrangement uses TRBV7-9 and TRBJ2-3, with D perhaps matching TRBD2 (6 bases). The germline CDR1 and CDR2 sequences are SEHNR and FQNEAQ (reference sequence). The CDR3 has 14 residues.

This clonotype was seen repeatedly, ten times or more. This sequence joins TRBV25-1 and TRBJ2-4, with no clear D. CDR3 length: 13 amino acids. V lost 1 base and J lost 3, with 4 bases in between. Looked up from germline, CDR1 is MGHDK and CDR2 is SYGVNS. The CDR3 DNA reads TGTGCCAGCAGTGAATCGGACAAAAACATTCAGTACTTC. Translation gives CASSESDKNIQYF. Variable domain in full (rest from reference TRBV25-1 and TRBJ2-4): EADIYQTPRYLVIGTGKKITLECSQTMGHDKMYWYQQDPGMELHLIHYSYGVNSTEKGDLSSESTVSRIRTEHFPLTLESARPSHTSQYLCASSESDKNIQYFGAGTRLSVL.

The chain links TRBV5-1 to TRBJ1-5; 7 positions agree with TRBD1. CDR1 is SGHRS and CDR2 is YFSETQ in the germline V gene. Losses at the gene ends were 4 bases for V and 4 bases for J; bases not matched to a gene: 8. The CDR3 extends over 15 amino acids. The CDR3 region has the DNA TGCGCCAGCAGCGCGAGCGGACAGGAGAATCAGCCCCAGCATTTT. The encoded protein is CASSASGQENQPQHF.

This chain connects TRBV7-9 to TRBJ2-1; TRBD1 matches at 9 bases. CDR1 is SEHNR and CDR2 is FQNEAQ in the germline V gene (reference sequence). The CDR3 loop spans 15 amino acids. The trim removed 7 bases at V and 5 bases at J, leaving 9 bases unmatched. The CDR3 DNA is TGTGCCAGCATCGCGACAGGGGGGGCCGACAATGAGCAGTTCTTC. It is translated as CASIATGGADNEQFF.

The CDR3 is CASNGDRGWTNIQYF. CDR3 DNA sequence: TGTGCCAGCAACGGGGACAGGGGTTGGACAAACATTCAGTACTTC. The J gene is TRBJ2-4, the V gene TRBV2; 10 positions agree with TRBD1. J gave up 6 bases and V 7 bases, and 9 bases lay outside the gene matches. Germline CDR1 reads SNHLY; CDR2 reads FYNNEI. The CDR3 contains 15 residues.

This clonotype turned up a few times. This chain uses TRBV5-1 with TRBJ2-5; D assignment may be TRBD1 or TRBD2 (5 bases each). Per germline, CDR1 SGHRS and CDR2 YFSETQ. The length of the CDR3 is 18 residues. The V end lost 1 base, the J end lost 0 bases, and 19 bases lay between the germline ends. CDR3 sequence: CASSLRRGDRLNQETQYF. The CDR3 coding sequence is TGCGCCAGCAGCTTGAGGCGAGGGGATCGACTCAACCAAGAGACCCAGTACTTC. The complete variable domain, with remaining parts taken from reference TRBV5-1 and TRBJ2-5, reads KAGVTQTPRYLIKTRGQQVTLSCSPISGHRSVSWYQQTPGQGLQFLFEYFSETQRNKGNFPGRFSGRQFSNSRSEMNVSTLELGDSALYLCASSLRRGDRLNQETQYFGPGTRLLVL.

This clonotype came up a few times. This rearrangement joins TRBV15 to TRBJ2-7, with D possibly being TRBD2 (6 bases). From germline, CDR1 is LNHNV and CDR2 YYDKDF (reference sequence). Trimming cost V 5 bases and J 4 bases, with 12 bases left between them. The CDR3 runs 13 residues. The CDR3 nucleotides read TGTGCCACCAGCGCGGGACTCAAGTACGAGCAGTACTTC. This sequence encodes CATSAGLKYEQYF.

DNA for the CDR3: TGTGCCAGCAGCCAATTGGGACTAGCGTGGTCAGATACGCAGTATTTT. Translated: CASSQLGLAWSDTQYF. The chain uses TRBV14 and TRBJ2-3; 10 nucleotides line up with TRBD2. The CDR3 runs 16 residues. Germline V gene lookup returns CDR1 SGHDN and CDR2 FVKESK. The V and J ends lost 2 bases and 4 bases, in that order; junction bases with no gene match: 6.

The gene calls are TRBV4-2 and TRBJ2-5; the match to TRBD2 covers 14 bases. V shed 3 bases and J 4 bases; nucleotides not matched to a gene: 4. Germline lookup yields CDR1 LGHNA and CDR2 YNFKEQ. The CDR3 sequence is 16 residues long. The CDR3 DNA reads TGTGCCAGCAGCCACGGGACTAGCGGGAGTCGAGAGACCCAGTACTTC. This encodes CASSHGTSGSRETQYF.

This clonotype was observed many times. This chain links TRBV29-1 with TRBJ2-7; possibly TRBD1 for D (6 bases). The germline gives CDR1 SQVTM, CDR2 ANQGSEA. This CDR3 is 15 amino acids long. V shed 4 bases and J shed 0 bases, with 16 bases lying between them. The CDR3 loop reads CSVGGTPQSSYEQYF. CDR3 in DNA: TGCAGCGTTGGGGGGACACCACAGAGCTCCTACGAGCAGTACTTC.

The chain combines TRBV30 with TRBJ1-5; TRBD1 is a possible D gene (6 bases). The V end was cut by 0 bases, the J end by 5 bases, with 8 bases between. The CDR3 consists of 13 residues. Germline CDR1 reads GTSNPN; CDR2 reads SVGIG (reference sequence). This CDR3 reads CAWSVGGYQPQHF. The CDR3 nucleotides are TGTGCCTGGAGTGTAGGGGGATATCAGCCCCAGCATTTT.

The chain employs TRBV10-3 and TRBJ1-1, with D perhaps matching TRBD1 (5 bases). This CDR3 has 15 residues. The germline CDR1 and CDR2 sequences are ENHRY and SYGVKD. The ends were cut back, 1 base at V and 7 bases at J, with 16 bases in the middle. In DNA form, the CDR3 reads TGTGCCATCAGTGAGTTGGCAGGGTGGGGTGATGAAGCTTTCTTT. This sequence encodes CAISELAGWGDEAFF.